Below, 22 T cell receptor beta chains from the same sample are listed, as sequenced in a study of technical replicates of blood from a few donors. TCRdb's table, derived via immunoSEQ multiplex PCR, lists solely in-frame clones and lacks some. Among approximately 12,000 clones listed, 94% were seen once. Sequenced: PBMCs. These receptor sequences come from a human donor in good health.

The chain has TRBV29-1 and TRBJ2-3, with 15 nucleotides matching TRBD2. This CDR3 has 15 amino acids. Per the germline V gene, CDR1 is SQVTM and CDR2 is ANQGSEA. Trimming at V came to 6 bases and at J to 5 bases, leaving 6 bases not matched to a gene. In DNA form, the CDR3 reads TGCAGCGTCGTACCGGGACTAGCGGGAGGAGATACGCAGTATTTT. It translates to CSVVPGLAGGDTQYF.

This chain uses TRBV28 with TRBJ2-3; possibly TRBD1 for D (5 bases). There are 14 residues in the CDR3. Trimming cost V 5 bases and J 6 bases, with 15 bases left between them. Germline loops: CDR1 MDHEN, CDR2 SYDVKM. CDR3 coding DNA: TGTGCCAGCAGTGCCCCAGGGTTGGAGGATACGCAGTATTTT. It codes for CASSAPGLEDTQYF.

The rearrangement uses TRBV5-1 and TRBJ2-5; 8 bases agree with TRBD2. In germline, CDR1 is SGHRS, CDR2 YFSETQ. The CDR3 contains 18 residues. Trimming took 3 bases from V and 0 from J; bases not matched to a gene: 13. The CDR3 DNA reads TGCGCCAGCAGCTCAGCCGGGACTAGATCAACCTACCAAGAGACCCAGTACTTC. Amino acids: CASSSAGTRSTYQETQYF.

J is TRBJ2-1 and V is TRBV6-5, with a tentative D call TRBD2 (6 bases). V lost 2 bases, J lost 10 bases, and 12 bases lay in between. The CDR3 runs 13 residues. The germline gives CDR1 MNHEY, CDR2 SVGAGI. CDR3 DNA: TGTGCCAGCAGTTACAGGGGAGGAAACGAGCAGTTCTTC. This translates into CASSYRGGNEQFF.

The chain couples TRBV6-1 to TRBJ1-1; TRBD1 agrees at 10 bases. This CDR3 is built from 14 residues. J gave up 5 bases and V 8 bases, and 8 bases lay outside the gene matches. CDR1 MNHNS and CDR2 SASEGT come from the germline V gene. The CDR3 reads CASSGQGGETEAFF. As DNA, the CDR3 is TGTGCCAGCTCCGGACAGGGGGGAGAGACTGAAGCTTTCTTT.

CDR3 in DNA: TGTGCCAGCAGTGAGCGGGGACTAGACGAGCAGTACTTC. It specifies CASSERGLDEQYF. J is TRBJ2-7 and V is TRBV6-1, with 8 bases aligning to TRBD2. V dropped 3 bases and J dropped 5; count of bases not matched to a gene: 3. Germline V lookup: CDR1 MNHNS, CDR2 SASEGT. This CDR3 contains 13 residues.

This clone was found once. The rearrangement joins TRBV30 to TRBJ1-2; D not resolved. Trimming pared 7 bases from V and 8 bases from J, leaving 14 bases between. The CDR3 has 11 residues. The V gene's germline CDR1 is GTSNPN and CDR2 SVGIG (reference sequence). CDR3 bases: TGTGCCTCCACGTACTCACGGGGCTACACCTTC. The encoded protein is CASTYSRGYTF.

The V call is TRBV28, the J call TRBJ2-4, with a weak D call TRBD1 (5 bases). Germline V CDR1 and CDR2: MDHEN, SYDVKM. The V and J ends lost 1 base and 5 bases respectively, with 12 bases between them. The CDR3 loop spans 15 amino acids. This CDR3 is CASSLSTAGQNIQYF. In nucleotides, the CDR3 is TGTGCCAGCAGTTTATCGACGGCAGGGCAAAACATTCAGTACTTC.

As regards this clone: This sample also contains other DNA sequences that code for the same CDR3. The chain employs TRBV18 and TRBJ1-2; D is possibly TRBD1 (6 bases). The V gene lost 3 bases and the J gene lost 8 bases, with 19 bases spanning the gap. Germline V gene data show CDR1 as KGHSH and CDR2 as LQKENI. The CDR3 is 15 residues long. CDR3 amino acids: CASSPTARDRWGYTF. The CDR3 DNA reads as TGTGCCAGCTCACCTACTGCTAGAGACAGGTGGGGCTACACCTTC.

The rearrangement links TRBV9 to TRBJ2-3; 9 positions agree with TRBD2. Germline assignment: CDR1 SGDLS and CDR2 YYNGEE. Trimming removed 4 bases from V and 3 bases from J; junction bases left unmatched: 6. This CDR3 is 15 amino acids long. The CDR3 coding sequence is TGTGCCAGCAGCCCTGGGACTAGCATAACAGATACGCAGTATTTT. Protein: CASSPGTSITDTQYF.

This clone was seen once. V usage is TRBV6-4 and J usage is TRBJ1-5; 8 bases are shared with TRBD1. The V gene's germline CDR1 is MRHNA and CDR2 SNTAGT. V lost 3 bases, J lost 6 bases, and 1 base stayed unmatched. CDR3 length: 13 amino acids. The CDR3 here is CASSEQGGQPQHF. As DNA, the CDR3 is TGTGCCAGCAGTGAACAGGGGGGTCAGCCCCAGCATTTT.

This rearrangement joins TRBV6-5 to TRBJ1-2; 9 nucleotides agree with TRBD1. V lost 7 bases and J lost 7; bases outside the gene matches: 7. The CDR3 is made up of 13 amino acids. Germline CDR1 and CDR2: MNHEY and SVGAGI. CDR3 sequence reads: CASTRDRETGYTF. CDR3 nucleotide sequence: TGTGCCAGCACCCGGGACAGGGAGACTGGCTACACCTTC.

The genes are TRBV18 and TRBJ2-4; 9 nucleotides agree with TRBD1. CDR1 and CDR2 from the germline V gene are KGHSH and LQKENI. V was clipped by 3 bases and J by 7 bases; unmatched bases: 4. The CDR3 is 14 amino acids. CDR3 protein: CASSPGQGSNIQYF. DNA of the CDR3: TGTGCCAGCTCACCGGGACAGGGTTCTAACATTCAGTACTTC.

The CDR3 sequence: CAISEGQGNNQPQHF. The CDR3, as DNA: TGTGCCATCAGTGAGGGGCAGGGAAACAATCAGCCCCAGCATTTT. This chain uses TRBV10-3 with TRBJ1-5, with D tentatively TRBD1 (5 bases). CDR1 and CDR2 (germline): ENHRY, SYGVKD. This CDR3 region has 15 residues. V was cut by 2 bases and J by 3 bases, with 11 bases left in between.

This chain uses TRBV5-6 with TRBJ2-3; 7 bases map to TRBD2. V lost 4 bases, J lost 5 bases, and 10 bases stayed unmatched. This CDR3 contains 15 residues. Germline CDR1 is SGHDT and CDR2 is YYEEEE. The CDR3 is CASSGTSEGVDTQYF. CDR3 sequence (DNA): TGTGCCAGCAGCGGCACTAGCGAAGGGGTAGATACGCAGTATTTT.

This rearrangement joins TRBV30 to TRBJ2-6, with 8 nucleotides matching TRBD2. CDR3 length equals 16 residues. The V gene end was trimmed by 5 bases and the J gene end by 1 base; junction bases not matched to a gene: 7. The germline V gene has CDR1 GTSNPN and CDR2 SVGIG (reference sequence). The CDR3 DNA follows: TGTGCCTGGGGCCGGGGGGGCGGTTCTGGGGCCAACGTCCTGACTTTC. Protein: CAWGRGGGSGANVLTF.

This chain joins TRBV28 and TRBJ2-7; possible D gene TRBD2, 6 bases. The V gene's germline CDR1 is MDHEN and CDR2 SYDVKM. This CDR3 is 16 amino acids long. Trimming stripped 6 bases from V and 5 bases from J, with 23 bases between. CDR3 sequence reads: CASRWGAGGSYHEQYF. The CDR3 DNA sequence: TGTGCCAGCAGATGGGGAGCAGGAGGGAGTTATCACGAGCAGTACTTC.

The chain links TRBV15 to TRBJ1-2, with 7 bases aligning to TRBD1. CDR1 and CDR2 from the germline V gene are LNHNV and YYDKDF (reference sequence). The CDR3 contains 15 residues. Germline trimming cut 3 bases from V and 0 bases from J; bases unmatched to any gene: 4. Here the CDR3 reads CATSRGGQSNYGYTF. The CDR3 DNA sequence: TGTGCCACCAGCAGGGGGGGACAGTCTAACTATGGCTACACCTTC.

This sequence joins TRBV7-9 and TRBJ2-1, with 12 bases that match TRBD2. Germline CDR1 is SEHNR and CDR2 is FQNEAQ (reference sequence). The V gene end was trimmed by 6 bases and the J gene end by 5 bases; junction bases not matched to a gene: 8. The CDR3 has 16 residues. In DNA form, the CDR3 reads TGTGCCAGCAGTCTAGCGGGAGGGCCTAAAGACAATGAGCAGTTCTTC. The encoded protein is CASSLAGGPKDNEQFF.

V gene TRBV14 combines with J gene TRBJ2-1, with 8 bases lining up with TRBD1. CDR3 length equals 13 residues. The V gene end was trimmed by 1 base and the J gene end by 13 bases; junction bases not matched to a gene: 6. Per germline, CDR1 SGHDN and CDR2 FVKESK. The CDR3 bases are TGTGCCAGCAGCCAAGGTTCAGGGGGCCAACAGTTCTTC. It encodes CASSQGSGGQQFF. The full variable domain, completed using reference TRBV14 and TRBJ2-1, is EAGVTQFPSHSVIEKGQTVTLRCDPISGHDNLYWYRRVMGKEIKFLLHFVKESKQDESGMPNNRFLAERTGGTYSTLKVQPAELEDSGVYFCASSQGSGGQQFFGPGTRLTVL.

CDR3 sequence: CASSEELISNTGELFF. Written as DNA, the CDR3 is TGTGCCAGCAGTGAGGAGCTGATTTCGAACACCGGGGAGCTGTTTTTT. The chain joins TRBV2 to TRBJ2-2; D gene unclear. Germline CDR1 and CDR2: SNHLY and FYNNEI. The CDR3 consists of 16 residues. The V gene lost 3 bases and the J gene lost 0 bases, with 11 bases spanning the gap. Full variable domain (rest looked up from reference TRBV2 and TRBJ2-2): EPEVTQTPSHQVTQMGQEVILRCVPISNHLYFYWYRQILGQKVEFLVSFYNNEISEKSEIFDDQFSVERPDGSNFTLKIRSTKLEDSAMYFCASSEELISNTGELFFGEGSRLTVL.

The chain is built from TRBV21-1 and TRBJ2-5; the table names TRBD2, a call not compared with the DNA. TRBV21-1 is designated a pseudogene. This CDR3 has 14 residues. The CDR3 coding sequence is TGTGCCAGCAGCCCAGTGGGACTAGGGGAGACCCAGTACTTC. Its translation is CASSPVGLGETQYF.